The rows below give T cell receptor beta chains drawn from one sample of a study of beta chain features in type 1 diabetes. Sequencing was performed with immunoSEQ multiplex PCR; in TCRdb, only in-frame clones are kept and a portion is missing. This table holds under 200,000 clones, about 9% found once. Sequencing used central memory CD4+ T cells from blood. These receptor sequences come from a woman aged 18-30 years with type 1 diabetes. Each CDR3 is given without its conserved first and last residue. Clone sizes are given selectively: once, few, many, or a class where the clone is expanded.

CDR3aa | j_gene | abundance | v_gene
TSSLRRTSGGTDTQY | TRBJ2-3 | NA | TRBV1
ASSLPVGLAGVNEQF | TRBJ2-1 | few | TRBV28
ASSLPPGQANEAF | TRBJ1-1 | NA | TRBV6-6
ASSGEGTGANVLT | TRBJ2-6 | few | TRBV11-3
ASSPDVWGEETQY | TRBJ2-5 | few | TRBV7-2
SVQGAGTVYEQY | TRBJ2-7 | NA | TRBV29-1
ASSLGPGTLNEQF | TRBJ2-1 | NA | TRBV9
ASSFGGGQGGYT | TRBJ1-2 | NA | TRBV5-1
ASSERDSGELF | TRBJ2-2 | NA | TRBV7-2
STNRGRETQY | TRBJ2-5 | few | TRBV29-1
ASSQDRGGYGYT | TRBJ1-2 | few | TRBV4-3
ASSYWKGSMGDTQY | TRBJ2-3 | few | TRBV7-2
ASPQRAQDRGGGYT | TRBJ1-2 | NA | TRBV21-1
ASSLVGRGGPDTQY | TRBJ2-3 | few | TRBV7-2
ASSPGQEETQY | TRBJ2-5 | NA | TRBV18
ASSFGLAGRNEQF | TRBJ2-1 | NA | TRBV11-3
ASSLAGGNQPQH | TRBJ1-5 | NA | TRBV5-4
ASSRGTALTDTQY | TRBJ2-3 | NA | TRBV4-3
ATRDRGFEQY | TRBJ2-7 | many | TRBV19
ASSFSGGLTEAF | TRBJ1-1 | few | TRBV7-2
ASSPHSRSDNEQF | TRBJ2-1 | NA | TRBV7-2
ASSFPQGRTEAF | TRBJ1-1 | NA | TRBV7-2
SASRRAEAF | TRBJ1-1 | NA | TRBV20-1
ASSLPPLNTEAF | TRBJ1-1 | few | TRBV11-3
ASSLPGGQGTDTQY | TRBJ2-3 | few | TRBV5-1
ASSPVGGTEAF | TRBJ1-1 | few | TRBV5-1
ASSLAPGQQETQY | TRBJ2-5 | few | TRBV7-2
ASSLMTGANTGELF | TRBJ2-2 | NA | TRBV7-2
ASTSGQMNTGELF | TRBJ2-2 | few | TRBV7-9
ASSPATSGLREQY | TRBJ2-7 | NA | TRBV5-6
ASSLRTSGSSTDTQY | TRBJ2-3 | many | TRBV7-2
ASSLGSDFSTDTQY | TRBJ2-3 | few | TRBV5-1
ASSQAGTNTDTQY | TRBJ2-3 | NA | TRBV4-3
ASSPSSGGAADTQY | TRBJ2-3 | few | TRBV7-2
ASSLTVRAGANVLT | TRBJ2-6 | NA | TRBV7-3
ASSPGTTSYNEQF | TRBJ2-1 | few | TRBV5-8
ASSQQDRVVTQY | TRBJ2-5 | NA | TRBV5-1
ASGPMTDTQY | TRBJ2-3 | NA | TRBV9
SVGVQGTGELF | TRBJ2-2 | few | TRBV29-1
ASSLEGGAMGNEQF | TRBJ2-1 | few | TRBV5-1
ASSLGRKGAGYEQY | TRBJ2-7 | few | TRBV5-6
ASSLEGQGNQPQH | TRBJ1-5 | NA | TRBV2
ASSPQGGELGGYT | TRBJ1-2 | NA | TRBV11-3
ASSQPGQGNYEQY | TRBJ2-7 | few | TRBV4-2
ASRALEYYGYT | TRBJ1-2 | NA | TRBV7-2
SIGGGSSGNTIY | TRBJ1-3 | NA | TRBV29-1
ATSAGGQAKNIQY | TRBJ2-4 | few | TRBV15
ASSLTGVNRAGDTQY | TRBJ2-3 | NA | TRBV7-3
ASSLTPEGLGQF | TRBJ2-1 | NA | TRBV7-2
ASSPKVGVSYNEQF | TRBJ2-1 | NA | TRBV5-4